This entry lists 32 T cell receptor beta chains sequenced from one sample in a study of T-cell memory formation after mild COVID-19 (dated by TCRdb to the early 2020s). To prepare the library, 5' RACE was applied. Sequencing was carried out with an Illumina NovaSeq 6000. TCRdb trimmed public reads at Q25 via fastp, called clones via MiXCR and kept in-frame beta chains. For every CDR3 protein sequence, its rows merge into one entry that carries the most common genes and DNA. In all, the sample holds 470,000 or so distinct CDR3 sequences, and about 18% of those were seen once. The ten largest make up 9% to 15% of the sample. Sample: PBMCs or a T cell subset sorted from them (not recorded which). The source is an adult woman who had mild COVID-19 (a few samples of this study predate the infection). The sample titles of this study are shuffled in the database, so cell type and time point are left out; the donor was told from shared clones.

This clonotype was seen more than once but under ten times. The chain is built from TRBV20-1 and TRBJ2-3; 13 bases map to TRBD2. The germline V gene encodes CDR1 DFQATT and CDR2 SNEGSKA (reference sequence). The CDR3 spans 14 residues. The V gene end was trimmed by 5 bases and the J gene end by 4 bases; junction bases not matched to a gene: 3. CDR3 sequence: CSAFTSGRADTQYF. In nucleotides, the CDR3 is TGCAGTGCTTTTACTAGCGGGAGGGCAGATACGCAGTATTTT.

This clonotype was found once. One junction end disagrees with the germline gene, perhaps due to a read error. The chain joins TRBV11-3 to TRBJ2-7; D is unclear. CDR3 size: 16 residues. Germline loops: CDR1 SGHNT, CDR2 YENEEA. CDR3 in amino acids: CASSLDGDKSSHEQYF. In DNA form, the CDR3 reads TGTGCCAGCAGCTTAGATGGCGACAAGAGCTCCCACGAGCAGTACTTC.

This chain uses TRBV19 with TRBJ2-1, with 7 bases fitting TRBD1. CDR1 LNHDA and CDR2 SQIVND come from the germline V gene (reference sequence). There are 17 residues in the CDR3. V trimming: 3 bases; J trimming: 7 bases; junction bases outside the gene matches: 15. The CDR3 DNA sequence: TGTGCCAGTAGTATCGGAATCCCGGGACAGCGGAATAATGAGCAGTTCTTC. Translation: CASSIGIPGQRNNEQFF.

For the CDR3, the DNA is TGTGCCAGCAGTTTTGGGATTACAGGGCCCAACACTGAAGCTTTCTTT. Its translation is CASSFGITGPNTEAFF. The chain links TRBV27 to TRBJ1-1; tentative D call: TRBD1 (6 bases). V lost 3 bases and J lost 2, with 16 bases in between. CDR1 MNHEY and CDR2 SMNVEV come from the germline V gene (reference sequence). The CDR3 extends over 16 amino acids.

This clonotype was seen a few times. The chain combines TRBV5-6 with TRBJ2-1; tentative D call: TRBD2 (5 bases). Germline lookup yields CDR1 SGHDT and CDR2 YYEEEE. V was pared by 0 bases and J by 5 bases, with 9 bases between. CDR3 length: 14 residues. The CDR3 spells CASSLAERNNEQFF. The CDR3 bases are TGTGCCAGCAGCTTGGCCGAGCGGAACAATGAGCAGTTCTTC.

The rearrangement uses TRBV4-1 and TRBJ2-1, with TRBD2 matching over 10 bases. The CDR3 covers 16 residues. Germline loops: CDR1 MGHRA, CDR2 YSYEKL. After removal of 1 base from V and 8 bases from J, the junction contained 8 bases not matched to a gene. The CDR3 spells CASSQVIAGGYDEQFF. CDR3 sequence (DNA): TGCGCCAGCAGCCAAGTAATAGCGGGGGGTTACGATGAGCAGTTCTTC.

The V gene is TRBV14, the J gene TRBJ1-2; D gene unclear. CDR1 is SGHDN, CDR2 FVKESK, per germline. The CDR3 runs 17 residues. Trimming cost V 0 bases and J 8 bases, with 22 bases left between them. CDR3 region: CASSQDLPRPGIVGYTF. The CDR3 region has the DNA TGTGCCAGCAGCCAAGATTTGCCCAGGCCGGGCATAGTGGGCTACACCTTC. Complete variable domain (other parts from reference TRBV14 and TRBJ1-2): EAGVTQFPSHSVIEKGQTVTLRCDPISGHDNLYWYRRVMGKEIKFLLHFVKESKQDESGMPNNRFLAERTGGTYSTLKVQPAELEDSGVYFCASSQDLPRPGIVGYTFGSGTRLTVV.

The CDR3 loop is CASSPMLGGMNTEAFF. CDR3 DNA: TGTGCCAGCTCACCCATGTTGGGGGGGATGAACACTGAAGCTTTCTTT. The rearrangement joins TRBV18 to TRBJ1-1; possible D gene TRBD1, 5 bases. Between the trimmed V and J ends, which lost 3 bases and 0 bases, there was a span of 14 bases. The CDR3 length is 16 residues. Germline V gene lookup returns CDR1 KGHSH and CDR2 LQKENI.

This clonotype was counted only a few times. The genes are TRBV3-1 and TRBJ2-5; 14 nucleotides agree with TRBD2. Trimming removed 7 bases from V and 3 bases from J; junction bases left unmatched: 4. Germline CDR1 LGHDT, CDR2 YNNKEL (reference sequence). The CDR3 sequence is 15 residues long. The CDR3 spells CASTTTSGGEETQYF. CDR3 DNA sequence: TGTGCCAGCACGACGACTAGCGGGGGGGAAGAGACCCAGTACTTC.

This clonotype came up a few times. A junction end diverges from the germline sequence, so it may reflect a read error. Here the CDR3 DNA reads TGTGCCAGCAGGAACACAGGGGACGGTTCATATTTACACTTC. Protein product: CASRNTGDGSYLHF. The chain combines TRBV2 with TRBJ2-4, with 7 bases identical to TRBD1. The CDR3 is made up of 14 amino acids. CDR1 SNHLY and CDR2 FYNNEI come from the germline V gene.

Only a few counts were recorded for this clonotype. V gene TRBV11-3 combines with J gene TRBJ2-2; the D is unclear. The CDR3 has 15 residues. Germline CDR1 is SGHNT and CDR2 is YENEEA. Between the trimmed V and J ends, which lost 5 bases and 1 base, there was a span of 11 bases. The CDR3 DNA reads as TGTGCCAGCAGCGCACTTGGTCGGAACACCGGGGAGCTGTTTTTT. Translating it yields CASSALGRNTGELFF.

V gene TRBV12-3 or TRBV12-4 combines with J gene TRBJ2-1; 11 positions match TRBD2. This CDR3 spans 19 amino acids. Unmatched junction bases numbered 17, after V lost 8 bases and J lost 2 bases. The CDR3 bases are TGTGCCAGCTGGGAGGTAGCGGGAGGGCCTTCCATACCCTACAATGAGCAGTTCTTC. Its translation is CASWEVAGGPSIPYNEQFF.

A few counts support this clonotype. The chain combines TRBV30 with TRBJ2-1, with 8 bases matching TRBD2. From germline, CDR1 is GTSNPN and CDR2 SVGIG (reference sequence). The CDR3 totals 15 residues. J was trimmed by 5 bases and V by 3 bases; bases with no gene match: 9. The CDR3 protein is CAWRESGSGNNEQFF. CDR3 in DNA: TGTGCCTGGAGGGAAAGCGGGAGTGGCAACAATGAGCAGTTCTTC.

This clonotype was found a few times. V gene TRBV20-1 combines with J gene TRBJ2-7, with D possibly TRBD2 on 7 matching bases. Germline V gene sequence: CDR1 DFQATT, CDR2 SNEGSKA (reference sequence). The CDR3 spans 13 residues. Between the trimmed V and J ends, which lost 3 bases and 2 bases, there was a span of 11 bases. The CDR3 coding sequence is TGCAGTGCTAGGGGGGGGACAACCTACGAGCAGTACTTC. Residues: CSARGGTTYEQYF.

This rearrangement joins TRBV7-2 to TRBJ2-7; 9 nucleotides line up with TRBD2. Looked up from germline, CDR1 is SGHTA and CDR2 is FQGNSA. The CDR3 contains 14 residues. Trimming removed 6 bases from V and 2 bases from J; junction bases left unmatched: 5. The DNA for the CDR3 is TGTGCCAGCAGTCAGACTAGCGGAGCCTACGAGCAGTACTTC. Amino acids: CASSQTSGAYEQYF. Full variable domain (missing parts from reference TRBV7-2 and TRBJ2-7): GAGVSQSPSNKVTEKGKDVELRCDPISGHTALYWYRQSLGQGLEFLIYFQGNSAPDKSGLPSDRFSAERTGGSVSTLTIQRTQQEDSAVYLCASSQTSGAYEQYFGPGTRLTVT.

V and J are TRBV12-3 or TRBV12-4 and TRBJ1-4; D ambiguous. This CDR3 has 13 residues. Trimming pared 6 bases from V and 8 bases from J, leaving 13 bases between. The CDR3 spells CASRDPDREKLFF. The CDR3 bases are TGTGCCAGCAGGGACCCGGACCGGGAAAAACTGTTTTTT.

The V call is TRBV12-3 or TRBV12-4, the J call TRBJ1-5; tentatively, D is TRBD1 (6 bases). Trimming stripped 4 bases from V and 5 bases from J, with 12 bases between. The CDR3 length is 14 residues. The CDR3 is CASSSGTQYQPQHF. The CDR3 DNA reads TGTGCCAGCAGTTCCGGGACACAGTATCAGCCCCAGCATTTT.

This clonotype has more than one count but fewer than ten. The CDR3 loop reads CASSPTSGGYVTQYF. As DNA, the CDR3 is TGTGCCAGCTCACCTACTAGCGGAGGGTATGTGACCCAGTACTTC. The chain employs TRBV18 and TRBJ2-5, with TRBD2 matching over 8 bases. This CDR3 is built from 15 residues. Germline V gene lookup returns CDR1 KGHSH and CDR2 LQKENI. V shed 3 bases and J 7 bases; nucleotides not matched to a gene: 10. Together with reference TRBV18 and TRBJ2-5, the CDR3 gives the full variable domain: NAGVMQNPRHLVRRRGQEARLRCSPMKGHSHVYWYRQLPEEGLKFMVYLQKENIIDESGMPKERFSAEFPKEGPSILRIQQVVRGDSAAYFCASSPTSGGYVTQYFGPGTRLLVL.

The chain links TRBV9 to TRBJ2-2; D remains unclear. The CDR3 length is 14 residues. V dropped 7 bases and J dropped 4 bases, with 14 bases sitting between them. Germline lookup yields CDR1 SGDLS and CDR2 YYNGEE. The DNA for the CDR3 is TGTGCCAGCGCGAGAGCTTCGGGCACCGGGGAGCTGTTTTTT. Translation: CASARASGTGELFF.

This chain uses TRBV14 with TRBJ2-7; the D is unclear. This CDR3 contains 14 residues. Germline V gene lookup returns CDR1 SGHDN and CDR2 FVKESK. V was trimmed by 1 base and J by 0 bases, leaving 7 bases between them. The CDR3 DNA is TGTGCCAGCAGCCAAGGTTGGGGCTCCTACGAGCAGTACTTC. Amino acid sequence: CASSQGWGSYEQYF.

The J gene is TRBJ1-5, the V gene TRBV4-1; D gene ambiguous. Germline V gene lookup returns CDR1 MGHRA and CDR2 YSYEKL. Deletions cut 0 bases from V and 6 bases from J, with 6 bases between. This CDR3 region has 13 residues. The CDR3 DNA reads as TGCGCCAGCAGCCAAGAGGGGAGTCAGCCCCAGCATTTT. Translated: CASSQEGSQPQHF.

This clonotype came up many times. The chain links TRBV6-1 to TRBJ2-5; 9 positions match TRBD2. V was clipped by 5 bases and J by 5 bases; unmatched bases: 6. CDR3 size: 14 residues. The germline V gene has CDR1 MNHNS and CDR2 SASEGT. The DNA for the CDR3 is TGTGCCAGCAGTCGGTACGCGGGGGGGGAGACCCAGTACTTC. It is translated as CASSRYAGGETQYF.

This clonotype was counted a few times. The V and J genes are TRBV5-6 and TRBJ1-2, with D perhaps matching TRBD1 (5 bases). V shed 5 bases and J shed 4 bases, with 21 bases lying between them. The CDR3 is made up of 16 amino acids. CDR1 SGHDT and CDR2 YYEEEE come from the germline V gene. The CDR3 DNA follows: TGTGCCAGCAGTCCTGCGGGAATGGGGGATGGCTATGGCTACACCTTC. It specifies CASSPAGMGDGYGYTF.

This clonotype was picked up a small number of times. The junction differs from germline at one of its ends, possibly a read error. The chain employs TRBV23-1 and TRBJ2-7; maybe TRBD1 (6 bases). TRBV23-1 counts as an open reading frame of uncertain function. This CDR3 has 8 amino acids. The CDR3 DNA reads as TGCGCCAGCAGTCACAGGGGCTTC. It yields the protein CASSHRGF.

This clonotype was recorded a few times. The CDR3 sequence: CSVDYGDYEQYF. The CDR3 DNA sequence: TGCAGCGTTGATTATGGGGATTACGAGCAGTACTTC. The chain joins TRBV29-1 to TRBJ2-7, with D unresolved. This CDR3 is 12 amino acids long. V gave up 3 bases and J gave up 4 bases, with 10 bases separating them. CDR1 SQVTM and CDR2 ANQGSEA come from the germline V gene.

The rearrangement joins TRBV20-1 to TRBJ2-5, with 8 bases fitting TRBD1. The CDR3 runs 13 residues. Germline trimming cut 3 bases from V and 5 bases from J; bases unmatched to any gene: 5. Germline values: CDR1 DFQATT, CDR2 SNEGSKA (reference sequence). CDR3 amino acids: CSASRTGLETQYF. Here the CDR3 DNA reads TGCAGTGCTAGCCGGACAGGGCTGGAGACCCAGTACTTC.

The genes are TRBV7-9 and TRBJ1-2, with D perhaps matching TRBD1 (6 bases). The ends were cut back, 4 bases at V and 2 bases at J, with 11 bases in the middle. The CDR3 has 14 residues. Germline lookup yields CDR1 SEHNR and CDR2 FQNEAQ (reference sequence). The CDR3 protein is CASSWPTGNYGYTF. The CDR3 region has the DNA TGTGCCAGCAGCTGGCCGACAGGAAACTATGGCTACACCTTC.

The chain carries TRBV4-2 and TRBJ2-1; D perhaps matches TRBD2 (5 bases). The CDR3 loop spans 17 amino acids. Germline lookup yields CDR1 LGHNA and CDR2 YNFKEQ. Trimming removed 2 bases at V and 10 bases at J, with 24 bases between. CDR3 loop: CASSQSGSGFLGGEQFF. The CDR3 nucleotides are TGTGCCAGCAGCCAATCGGGGTCGGGCTTTCTTGGCGGGGAGCAGTTCTTC.

This clonotype was seen a single time. The chain links TRBV5-1 to TRBJ1-6; TRBD1 might be the D (5 bases). Between the trimmed V and J ends, which lost 0 bases and 13 bases, there was a span of 23 bases. CDR3 length: 17 amino acids. Germline loops: CDR1 SGHRS, CDR2 YFSETQ. The CDR3 DNA reads TGCGCCAGCAGCTTGGCCGAGGCAGGGAGGTTAAGGGATCCCCTCCACTTT. It is translated as CASSLAEAGRLRDPLHF.

In its sample, this clonotype was seen a few times. The V gene is TRBV12-3 or TRBV12-4, the J gene TRBJ2-1, with D perhaps TRBD1 (6 bases). Trimming removed 3 bases from V and 5 bases from J, with 17 bases in between. The CDR3 runs 16 residues. The CDR3 sequence is CASSFTGTSVNNEQFF. The CDR3 DNA sequence: TGTGCCAGCAGTTTTACAGGGACCTCGGTTAACAATGAGCAGTTCTTC.

This clonotype was seen many times. V and J are TRBV6-2 or TRBV6-3 and TRBJ2-1; 11 bases are shared with TRBD2. CDR1 is MNHEY and CDR2 is SVGEGT in the germline V gene. This CDR3 comprises 17 residues. Trimming removed 5 bases from V and 0 bases from J; junction bases left unmatched: 6. Here the CDR3 DNA reads TGTGCCAGCAGTGGACTAGCGGGTCCTCACTCCTACAATGAGCAGTTCTTC. Translation: CASSGLAGPHSYNEQFF.

This clonotype was counted a few times. This chain joins TRBV12-3 or TRBV12-4 and TRBJ2-3, with D tentatively TRBD1 (6 bases). The CDR3 length is 17 residues. V lost 3 bases to trimming and J lost 0 bases, with 16 bases between them. CDR3 region: CASSFRTVFSSTDTQYF. The CDR3 DNA sequence: TGTGCCAGCAGTTTCCGGACAGTTTTCTCTAGCACAGATACGCAGTATTTT.